The 5 T cell receptor beta chains given below trace back to one sample, sequenced in a study of T cells after yellow fever vaccination. TCRdb itself ran the 5' RACE reads through MiXCR, one entry per CDR3 protein. The top ten clones hold roughly an eighth of a sample with some 560,000 distinct CDR3 sequences, roughly 21% of them seen once. This sample comprised PBMCs, obtained 15 days after the yellow fever booster vaccination. The receptor source for this set is a man younger than 45 who received the YFV17D yellow fever vaccine.

This chain links TRBV20-1 with TRBJ2-3; 7 bases match TRBD1. The assigned J gene may be wrong: the sequence end matches TRBJ1-5 better. Germline V gives CDR1 DFQATT, CDR2 SNEGSKA (reference sequence). CDR3 length equals 16 residues. The CDR3: CSARALGTDDTDTQHF. CDR3 bases: TGCAGTGCTAGAGCATTAGGGACAGACGATACAGATACGCAGCATTTT.

This clonotype was counted only a few times. The chain couples TRBV19 to TRBJ2-7; D gene unclear. CDR3 size: 14 residues. V lost 3 bases and J lost 2, with 11 bases in between. CDR1 and CDR2 (germline): LNHDA, SQIVND (reference sequence). In DNA, the CDR3 is TGTGCCAGTAGTATCACAGCCGAGGCCTACGAGCAGTACTTC. Translating gives CASSITAEAYEQYF. Full variable domain (rest looked up from reference TRBV19 and TRBJ2-7): DGGITQSPKYLFRKEGQNVTLSCEQNLNHDAMYWYRQDPGQGLRLIYYSQIVNDFQKGDIAEGYSVSREKKESFPLTVTSAQKNPTAFYLCASSITAEAYEQYFGPGTRLTVT.

This clonotype was seen only a few times. The V gene is TRBV28, the J gene TRBJ2-5; 14 bases are a match to TRBD2. The CDR3 covers 15 residues. CDR1 and CDR2 from the germline V gene are MDHEN and SYDVKM. The V gene end was trimmed by 6 bases and the J gene end by 4 bases; junction bases not matched to a gene: 4. CDR3 coding DNA: TGTGCCAGCAGAAGACTAGCGGGAGGGGCAGAGACCCAGTACTTC. This sequence encodes CASRRLAGGAETQYF.

This clonotype turned up a few times. The rearrangement uses TRBV5-1 and TRBJ1-5; weak D call: TRBD1 (6 bases). There are 13 residues in the CDR3. V lost 1 base to trimming and J lost 8 bases, with 10 bases between them. Germline-derived CDR1 and CDR2 are SGHRS and YFSETQ. The CDR3 DNA reads TGCGCCAGCAGCTTGCAGGGGATTGAGCCCCAGCATTTT. Translated: CASSLQGIEPQHF.

V gene TRBV7-2 combines with J gene TRBJ2-7, with 9 bases matching TRBD1. Unmatched junction bases numbered 8, after V lost 5 bases and J lost 3 bases. Looked up from germline, CDR1 is SGHTA and CDR2 is FQGNSA. The CDR3 consists of 15 residues. In DNA, the CDR3 is TGTGCCAGCAGCGTTAACAGGGGGCGCCTCTACGAGCAGTACTTC. It specifies CASSVNRGRLYEQYF.